This is a list of T cell receptor beta chains from one sample in a study of shared clonotypes between healthy human individuals. TCRdb's table, derived via immunoSEQ multiplex PCR, lists solely in-frame clones and lacks some. The table has roughly 2.5 million clones, more than 90% seen once. Sequenced: naive CD4+ T cells sorted from blood. These receptors came from a man between 18 and 29 years old in good health. Both conserved end residues are part of each CDR3.

j_gene | v_gene | CDR3aa
TRBJ2-5 | TRBV30 | CAWSVSQGTQYF
TRBJ2-3 | TRBV2 | CASSNRAGGPRSTDTQYF
TRBJ1-2 | TRBV6-1 | CASSDPDRAYIDGYTF
TRBJ1-2 | TRBV30 | CACRVGTGGSYGYTF
TRBJ2-5 | TRBV9 | CASSVGGTEETQYF
TRBJ2-1 | TRBV5-1 | CASSSGVLMNNEQFF
TRBJ2-7 | TRBV5-1 | CASSRTGSYEQYF
TRBJ1-5 | TRBV28 | CASSLTQGAINQPQHF
TRBJ2-1 | TRBV7-8 | CASSFDNPGYNEQFF
TRBJ1-6 | TRBV9 | CASSVPDRANSPLHF
TRBJ2-3 | TRBV27 | CASSTGLAGGRDTQYF
TRBJ1-1 | TRBV14 | CASSQDGQGANTEAFF
TRBJ2-5 | TRBV5-1 | CASSLADSQETQYF
TRBJ1-4 | TRBV19 | CASSIGGTGEKLFF
TRBJ2-7 | TRBV5-1 | CASSPGHSYEQYF
TRBJ1-6 | TRBV6-1 | CASSEGDSRNSPLHF
TRBJ2-7 | TRBV7-9 | CASSTFTGANFYEQYF
TRBJ2-1 | TRBV4-3 | CASSQERRSEQFF
TRBJ1-4 | TRBV7-9 | CASSLVSGLRGPNEKLFF
TRBJ1-2 | TRBV6-6 | CASSLVQSSYGYTF
TRBJ1-1 | TRBV4-1 | CASSQGIWGNTEAFF
TRBJ1-4 | TRBV5-1 | CASSADNNEKLFF
TRBJ1-4 | TRBV7-9 | CASSPSRQGGNEKLFF
TRBJ2-5 | TRBV15 | CATSSFGTGGERETQYF
TRBJ2-5 | TRBV10-2 | CASSELFPAGGRETQYF
TRBJ2-1 | TRBV16 | CASSQFGGSNEQFF
TRBJ1-5 | TRBV27 | CASSLSPFQPQHF
TRBJ1-4 | TRBV30 | CAWSVPFADAREKLFF
TRBJ2-7 | TRBV5-1 | CASSQTVGEQYF
TRBJ2-7 | TRBV2 | CASRGTGGSYEQYF
TRBJ2-7 | TRBV18 | CASSPPEPAHYEQYF
TRBJ1-5 | TRBV19 | CASSIGSGFRGIGNQPQHF
TRBJ1-2 | TRBV7-9 | CASRKGERDGYTF
TRBJ2-1 | TRBV27 | CASRRTGTKGVHEQFF
TRBJ1-4 | TRBV27 | CASRSTGGGEKLFF
TRBJ2-7 | TRBV6-6 | CASVLSGGNYEQYF
TRBJ1-2 | TRBV7-3 | CASSLSTGGRDGYTF
TRBJ2-3 | TRBV6-5 | CATTRGDTQYF
TRBJ2-2 | TRBV30 | CAWRNRGDGELFF
TRBJ2-1 | TRBV6-1 | CASSEAGLSYNEQFF
TRBJ2-7 | TRBV2 | CASIRDRGYEQYF
TRBJ2-7 | TRBV7-2 | CASSLVSGNSVYEQYF